The 30 T cell receptor beta chains reported below all come from one sample, sequenced in a study of tumor and adjacent non-tumor tissue in lung cancer. The template was RNA from unsorted bulk tissue. The library came from three nested PCR rounds adapted from ARM-PCR protocols. MiXCR, applied by TCRdb to the multiplex PCR reads, yields one record per CDR3 protein. The sample contains fewer than 120,000 distinct CDR3 sequences, over 75% of which appear only once. The sample consisted of lung tumor tissue. These TCRs come from a man in his 70s with non-small cell lung cancer.

Details on this clonotype: The junction does not match germline at one end; this may be a read error. The chain recombines TRBV6-1 with TRBJ2-7, with a possible D match to TRBD2 (5 bases). The CDR3 spans 14 residues. CDR1 MNHNS and CDR2 SASEGT come from the germline V gene. The CDR3 protein is CASSGQAESCEQYF. DNA of the CDR3: TGTGCCAGCAGTGGACAAGCGGAGAGTTGCGAGCAGTATTTC.

This clonotype was counted once. The chain links TRBV6-2 or TRBV6-3 to TRBJ1-2; D is undetermined. This CDR3 contains 11 residues. The V and J ends lost 5 bases and 10 bases respectively, with 11 bases between them. Germline V gene lookup returns CDR1 MNHEY and CDR2 SVGEGT. CDR3 sequence: CASSLSYYYTF. The CDR3 DNA follows: TGTGCCAGCAGTCTCTCATATTACTACACCTTC.

Remarks on this clonotype: The junction departs from germline at one end; a sequencing error may be responsible. V is TRBV5-6 and J is TRBJ2-5; D remains ambiguous. The germline CDR1 and CDR2 sequences are SGHDT and YYEEEE. This CDR3 is 12 amino acids long. For the CDR3, the DNA is TGTACCAGCAGTTACATAGAAGAGACCCAGTACTTC. It specifies CTSSYIEETQYF.

With respect to this clonotype: One junction end disagrees with the germline gene, perhaps due to a read error. The rearrangement uses TRBV6-1 and TRBJ2-5; TRBD2 matches 7 bases. The CDR3 is 15 amino acids. Germline V gene lookup returns CDR1 MNHNS and CDR2 SASEGT. The CDR3 region is CAGSASAAGRETLYF. The CDR3 DNA sequence: TGTGCCGGCAGTGCAAGCGCTGCGGGGCGGGAGACCCTGTACTTC.

In the case of this clonotype: Compared with germline, one end of the junction differs, possibly owing to a read error. The chain combines TRBV10-3 with TRBJ2-7, with D unresolved. Germline CDR1 reads ENHRY; CDR2 reads SYGVKD. The CDR3 sequence is 14 residues long. Here the CDR3 DNA reads TGTGCCATCGGTGGGAACTACACTTCTTACGAGCGGTACTTC. This codes for CAIGGNYTSYERYF.

On this clonotype: Since a much larger clone is just one base distant, this may be a read error. The CDR3 DNA is TGTGCCAGCAGTCCACCAAGGGTGCGGGGCGACTATGGCTACATCTTC. Translating gives CASSPPRVRGDYGYIF. The J gene is TRBJ1-2, the V gene TRBV7-9; D is possibly TRBD1 (5 bases). The CDR3 length is 16 residues. CDR1 SEHNR and CDR2 FQNEAQ come from the germline V gene (reference sequence).

This rearrangement joins TRBV2 to TRBJ2-3, with D perhaps matching TRBD2 (5 bases). The CDR3 sequence is 15 residues long. The ends were cut back, 7 bases at V and 2 bases at J, with 16 bases in the middle. Germline CDR1 SNHLY, CDR2 FYNNEI. CDR3 residues: CASIAGLAFTDTQYF. CDR3 bases: TGTGCCAGCATCGCTGGTCTAGCATTCACAGATACGCAGTATTTT.

A word on this clonotype: A read error may explain this, as a much larger clone is one base away. Given the absence of the conserved phenylalanine or tryptophan at the CDR3 end, a read error is likely. This chain uses TRBV10-2 with TRBJ2-7; D is possibly TRBD2 (6 bases). Per germline, CDR1 WSHSY and CDR2 SAAADI. Trimming removed 4 bases from V and 0 bases from J, with 19 bases in between. This CDR3 is built from 17 residues. CDR3 DNA sequence: TGCGCCAGCAGTGGGTCGATTTGGCGGGACCTCTCCTACGAGCAGTACATC. This translates into CASSGSIWRDLSYEQYI.

A remark on this clonotype: The germline gene is not matched at one end of the junction; a read error may be the cause. This chain joins TRBV10-3 and TRBJ2-2; D ambiguous. This CDR3 is built from 13 residues. CDR1 is ENHRY and CDR2 is SYGVKD in the germline V gene. CDR3 nucleotide sequence: TGTGCCATAGTCGATGGGAACACTGGGGAGCTGTTTTTT. This encodes CAIVDGNTGELFF.

Comment on this clonotype: Its ends do not fully match the called genes, so a read error is possible. V is TRBV11-2 and J is TRBJ2-3, with no clear D. Germline V gives CDR1 SGHAT, CDR2 FQNNGV. CDR3 length: 14 residues. The CDR3 DNA reads TGTGTCAGCAGCCTAACCCCAAGGTCAAATATGCAGTATTTT. Translation gives CVSSLTPRSNMQYF.

To note about this clonotype: Compared with germline, one end of the junction differs, possibly owing to a read error. The chain employs TRBV6-1 and TRBJ1-1; the D gene is possibly TRBD1 (5 bases). The CDR3 has 15 amino acids. The germline CDR1 and CDR2 sequences are MNHNS and SASEGT. The DNA for the CDR3 is TGCGCCAGCAGTGAGGGGAGCAGGGTTAACACTGAAGCTTTCTTT. It specifies CASSEGSRVNTEAFF.

This clonotype has a handful of counts. The junction does not match germline at one end; this may be a read error. V is TRBV11-1 and J is TRBJ2-1, with TRBD1 as a possible D gene (6 bases). Germline CDR1 is SGHAT and CDR2 is FQDESV (reference sequence). The CDR3 length is 14 residues. Here the CDR3 DNA reads TGTGCCAGCAGCTTAGCGGGGGCCTACTATGAGCACTTCTTC. It codes for CASSLAGAYYEHFF.

On this clonotype: The missing conserved phenylalanine or tryptophan at the end of this CDR3 makes a read error likely. The rearrangement uses TRBV6-5 and TRBJ2-7; 12 bases match TRBD2. The V gene's germline CDR1 is MNHEY and CDR2 SVGAGI. The CDR3 spans 18 residues. CDR3 nucleotides: TGTGCCTGCAGCCCCACTTCGACTAGCGGGAGCGGTCCCTATGAGCAGTACCTC. It specifies CACSPTSTSGSGPYEQYL.

Comment on this clonotype: One junction end disagrees with the germline gene, perhaps due to a read error. The chain couples TRBV6-5 to TRBJ2-1; TRBD2 aligns across 10 bases. CDR1 is MNHEY and CDR2 is SVGAGI in the germline V gene. The CDR3 is made up of 15 amino acids. CDR3 nucleotide sequence: TGTGTCAGCAGTTACCTAGCGGGAGTGAGCAATAAGCAGTTCTTC. Its translation: CVSSYLAGVSNKQFF.

Concerning this clonotype itself: One end of the junction varies from germline; a read error may be responsible. The rearrangement links TRBV5-6 to TRBJ2-2; D is perhaps TRBD2 (5 bases). Germline V gives CDR1 SGHDT, CDR2 YYEEEE. CDR3 length: 15 residues. The CDR3 sequence: CASSLFGVNTGELLF. The DNA for the CDR3 is TGTGCCAGCAGCTTGTTTGGCGTAAACACCGGGGAGTTGTTGTTT. Together with reference TRBV5-6 and TRBJ2-2, the CDR3 gives the full variable domain: DAGVTQSPTHLIKTRGQQVTLRCSPKSGHDTVSWYQQALGQGPQFIFQYYEEEERQRGNFPDRFSGHQFPNYSSELNVNALLLGDSALYLCASSLFGVNTGELLFGEGSRLTVL.

The chain joins TRBV11-3 to TRBJ2-5; TRBD1 might be the D (6 bases). V was cut by 1 base and J by 2 bases, with 17 bases left in between. Germline V lookup: CDR1 SGHNT, CDR2 YENEEA. The CDR3 sequence is 17 residues long. The CDR3 protein is CASSLATGFTEQETQYF. The CDR3 DNA sequence: TGTGCCAGCAGCTTAGCAACAGGGTTTACCGAGCAAGAGACCCAGTACTTC.

CDR3 in amino acids: CSVKSGAETQYF. In DNA, the CDR3 is TGCAGCGTTAAGTCCGGGGCGGAGACGCAATACTTC. The chain recombines TRBV29-1 with TRBJ2-5; the D call may be TRBD1 or TRBD2 (5 bases each). In germline, CDR1 is SQVTM, CDR2 ANQGSEA. Between the trimmed V and J ends, which lost 5 bases and 14 bases, there was a span of 21 bases. This CDR3 is 12 amino acids long. The full variable domain, with the rest looked up from reference TRBV29-1 and TRBJ2-5, is SAVISQKPSRDICQRGTSLTIQCQVDSQVTMMFWYRQQPGQSLTLIATANQGSEATYESGFVIDKFPISRPNLTFSTLTVSNMSPEDSSIYLCSVKSGAETQYFGPGTRLLVL.

This clonotype was observed many times. The chain is built from TRBV29-1 and TRBJ1-1; D is uncertain. V was trimmed by 4 bases and J by 1 base, leaving 7 bases between them. This CDR3 spans 12 amino acids. CDR1 and CDR2 (germline): SQVTM, ANQGSEA. The CDR3 bases are TGCAGCGTTGTTATGGGGAACACTGAAGCTTTCTTT. Its protein is CSVVMGNTEAFF. Drawing the rest from reference TRBV29-1 and TRBJ1-1, the complete variable domain is SAVISQKPSRDICQRGTSLTIQCQVDSQVTMMFWYRQQPGQSLTLIATANQGSEATYESGFVIDKFPISRPNLTFSTLTVSNMSPEDSSIYLCSVVMGNTEAFFGQGTRLTVV.

The chain couples TRBV12-3 or TRBV12-4 to TRBJ2-5; D may be TRBD2 (5 bases). Trimming shortened V by 6 bases and J by 7 bases, and 21 bases separated the two germline ends. The CDR3 is 15 residues long. CDR3 sequence: CASSGLVGVMGTQYF. The CDR3 bases are TGTGCCAGCAGCGGGCTAGTGGGAGTGATGGGGACCCAGTACTTC.

In the case of this clonotype: At one end the junction does not follow the germline gene, possibly because of a read error. This chain connects TRBV24-1 to TRBJ1-2, with 12 bases matching TRBD1. This CDR3 has 16 residues. Per the germline V gene, CDR1 is KGHDR and CDR2 is SFDVKD. CDR3 in amino acids: CATSDHSGTGGRAYTF. CDR3 nucleotides: TGTGCCACAAGTGATCATTCCGGGACAGGGGGCCGCGCCTACACCTTC.

About this clonotype: At one of its ends the junction is not consistent with the germline gene, which may arise from a read error. CDR3 DNA: TGTGTCAGCAGTTACATGAGTAAAGGACAGGGGGCGATCTACGAGCAGTACTTC. Protein product: CVSSYMSKGQGAIYEQYF. The V and J genes are TRBV6-5 and TRBJ2-7, with 11 bases that match TRBD1. CDR1 is MNHEY and CDR2 is SVGAGI in the germline V gene. This CDR3 has 18 residues.

This clonotype showed up just once. Germline is not matched at one junction end, which may reflect a read error. The J gene is TRBJ2-1, the V gene TRBV12-5; no clear D gene. The CDR3 has 12 residues. Germline assignment: CDR1 LGHNT and CDR2 FRNRAP. The CDR3 region is CVSGLMYKEQFF. As DNA, the CDR3 is TGTGTTAGTGGTTTGATGTATAAAGAGCAGTTCTTC.

With regard to this clonotype: One end of the junction varies from germline; a read error may be responsible. The chain links TRBV4-2 to TRBJ2-5; a possible D gene is TRBD1 (6 bases). The CDR3 consists of 17 residues. In germline, CDR1 is LGHNA, CDR2 YNFKEQ. As DNA, the CDR3 is TGTGTCAGCAGCCAAGCAACCGGAACAGGGCCGGGGGAGACCCAGTACTTC. This gives the protein CVSSQATGTGPGETQYF.

V gene TRBV4-3 combines with J gene TRBJ1-2; unclear D gene. Trimming cost V 1 base and J 4 bases, with 10 bases left between them. The germline gives CDR1 LGHNA, CDR2 YSLEER. This CDR3 region has 14 residues. The CDR3, as DNA: TGCGCCAGCAGCCAAGGGATGAAACCCTATGGCTACACCTTC. This sequence encodes CASSQGMKPYGYTF.

The chain recombines TRBV19 with TRBJ2-7; a possible D gene is TRBD1 (6 bases). The length of the CDR3 is 13 residues. Trimming took 4 bases from V and 3 from J, leaving 10 bases between them. Germline-derived CDR1 and CDR2 are LNHDA and SQIVND (reference sequence). Written as DNA, the CDR3 is TGTGCCAGTAGTAAGGACAGATACTACGAGCAGTACTTC. Its protein is CASSKDRYYEQYF.

The table lists this clonotype with a count of one. CDR3 DNA: TGTGCCAGCAGCATAGGGACTTGTCGGGAATTCTGGGAGACCCAGTACTTC. Its translation is CASSIGTCREFWETQYF. This sequence joins TRBV11-2 and TRBJ2-5; D may be TRBD2 (6 bases). This CDR3 is 17 amino acids long. V was cut by 5 bases and J by 5 bases, with 24 bases left in between. Germline CDR1 SGHAT, CDR2 FQNNGV.

As regards this clonotype: The junction shows a germline mismatch at one end, possibly a read error. The chain joins TRBV6-2 or TRBV6-3 to TRBJ2-7, with D perhaps matching TRBD1 (6 bases). Germline values: CDR1 MNHEY, CDR2 SVGEGT. The CDR3 contains 16 residues. CDR3: CASSWKTGNTSYEQYF. CDR3 nucleotides: TGTGCCAGCAGTTGGAAGACAGGCAACACTTCCTATGAGCAGTACTTC.

Comments on this clonotype: A read error may be the cause here, since a much bigger clone is one base away. The chain carries TRBV5-1 and TRBJ2-7, with 9 bases fitting TRBD2. The CDR3 has 15 residues. Losses at the gene ends were 2 bases for V and 2 bases for J; bases not matched to a gene: 5. Germline assignment: CDR1 SGHRS and CDR2 YFSETQ. The CDR3 loop is CASSFQRGETYEQYF. DNA for the CDR3: TGCGCCAGCAGCTTTCAGCGGGGGGAAACCTACGAGCAGTACTTC. Full variable domain (outside the CDR3, taken from reference TRBV5-1 and TRBJ2-7): KAGVTQTPRYLIKTRGQQVTLSCSPISGHRSVSWYQQTPGQGLQFLFEYFSETQRNKGNFPGRFSGRQFSNSRSEMNVSTLELGDSALYLCASSFQRGETYEQYFGPGTRLTVT.

Note on this clonotype: At one end, the junction sequence differs from germline, possibly due to a read error. The J gene is TRBJ1-2, the V gene TRBV4-1; D possibly corresponds to TRBD1 (5 bases). Germline V CDR1 and CDR2: MGHRA, YSYEKL. This CDR3 comprises 13 residues. The CDR3 loop is CASSRQTVAGYNF. The CDR3 DNA reads TGCGCCAGCAGCCGCCAGACAGTAGCTGGGTACAACTTC.

In regard to this clonotype: This likely comes from a read error, as the CDR3 has no conserved phenylalanine or tryptophan at its end. No DNA is shown, since the ends of the CDR3 on it are uncertain; the CDR3 is the one TCRdb lists. This chain connects TRBV11-3 to TRBJ1-1. 13 amino acids form the CDR3, both terminal residues included. Germline-derived CDR1 and CDR2 are SGHNT and YENEEA. The chain's CDR3 is CASISFRDTETFS.